A selection of T cell receptor beta chains follows, all from one sample in a study of identical twins' blood T cells. TCRdb passed the 5' RACE reads through MiXCR, listing each CDR3 protein once. The sample shows 350,000 to 400,000 distinct CDR3 sequences, about 28% of them seen only once. The sequenced material came from PBMCs. The receptors were sampled from a woman aged 18-49 years in good health. CDR3s include the opening cysteine and the closing phenylalanine or tryptophan. The D gene is left open where the match is weak. Clone size is not always given. Where it is, it says once, few, many or a class for expanded clones.

>TRBV29-1|-|13|-|TRBJ1-2
TGCAGCGCTTCACGGGAGTCCAACTATGGCTACACCTTC
CSASRESNYGYTF
>TRBV20-1|-|12|-|TRBJ1-1
TGCAGTGCTAGAGATCTCCGGTCTGAAGCTTTCTTT
CSARDLRSEAFF
>TRBV29-1|-|11|-|TRBJ2-1
TGCAGCGGTTCTGAGGGCGATGAGCAGTTCTTC
CSGSEGDEQFF
>TRBV7-2|-|14|-|TRBJ1-3
TGTGCCAGCAGCTTCACAGGGTTCGGAAACACCATATATTTT
CASSFTGFGNTIYF
>TRBV6-1|-|13|many|TRBJ1-4
TGTGCCAGCAGGTTCACGGTTCAGGAAAAACTGTTTTTT
CASRFTVQEKLFF
>TRBV7-9|-|15|few|TRBJ1-5
TGTGCCAGCAGCTTAGGCGCTGGAGCGAATCAGCCCCAGCATTTT
CASSLGAGANQPQHF
>TRBV11-2|-|11|few|TRBJ2-4
TGTGCCAGCAGCTTGTCTGGAATTCAGTACTTC
CASSLSGIQYF
>TRBV29-1|-|15|few|TRBJ2-2
TGCAGCGTTGATTTACGAGGGCCCGGAACCGGGGAGCTGTTTTTT
CSVDLRGPGTGELFF
>TRBV20-1|TRBD2|14|many|TRBJ2-3
TGCAGCCTCACTAGCGGGGGGGCATTGGATACGCAGTATTTT
CSLTSGGALDTQYF
>TRBV12-3/TRBV12-4|TRBD1|14|-|TRBJ1-1
TGTGCCAGCAGTTACAGGGGGTGGAACACTGAAGCTTTCTTT
CASSYRGWNTEAFF
>TRBV30|-|15|-|TRBJ1-3
TGTGCCTGGAGCCGGTTTGGCGCGAGGGGAAACACCATATATTTT
CAWSRFGARGNTIYF
>TRBV5-1|-|14|-|TRBJ2-2
TGCGCCAGCAGCTTGGTCGAGGGAACCGGGGAGCTGTTTTTT
CASSLVEGTGELFF
>TRBV21-1|-|15|few|TRBJ1-5
TGTGCCAGCAGCAGTAGGGGACAGTCCAAACAGCCCCAGCATTTT
CASSSRGQSKQPQHF
>TRBV5-1|-|16|-|TRBJ1-1
TGCGCCAGCAGCTTGGGAGGACTCACTTTTTATACTGAAGCTTTCTTT
CASSLGGLTFYTEAFF
>TRBV29-1|-|12|many|TRBJ1-2
TGCAGCGTCACGGACAGATCCTATGGCTACACCTTC
CSVTDRSYGYTF
>TRBV11-2|-|13|many|TRBJ1-5
TGTGCCAGCAGCTTAACCTCAGATCAGCCCCAGCATTTT
CASSLTSDQPQHF
>TRBV28|-|12|-|TRBJ2-1
TGTGCCAGCAGTCTCAACAGGGTGACGCAGTTCTTC
CASSLNRVTQFF
>TRBV14|-|14|-|TRBJ1-1
TGTGCCAGCAGCCAAGGAGGGGGGGCTCGACAAGCTTTCTTT
CASSQGGGARQAFF
>TRBV12-3/TRBV12-4|-|12|many|TRBJ1-5
TGTGCCAGCAGCAACCCAGGGGTGGCCCAGCATTTT
CASSNPGVAQHF
>TRBV12-3/TRBV12-4|-|15|many|TRBJ1-5
TGTGCCAGCAGTTCTACAGCCTACATCAATCAGCCCCAGCATTTT
CASSSTAYINQPQHF